This T cell receptor (beta chain) stems from a study of OX40 agonist ivuxolimab in advanced cancers. Study background: Each patient was given ivuxolimab into a vein every 2 weeks, at 0.01 to 10 mg/kg. Males comprised approximately 81% of the group, whose mean age was approximately 60 years (range about 20 to 90). Study outcomes and limitations: Near-lowest levels of clonal expansion characterized partial responders at 0.1-3.0 mg/kg. Some nonresponders likewise displayed low normalized T-cell clonal expansion.

As for this clone: Antigen: not known.

Trimming removed 2 bases at V and 6 bases at J, with 17 bases between. The germline V gene encodes CDR1 MDHEN and CDR2 SYDVKM. The CDR3 covers 16 residues. Clones were read by immunoSEQ multiplex PCR, and TCRdb kept only the in-frame ones, dropping some. Altogether roughly 55,000 clones are present, about 80% being singletons, with the ten largest covering roughly 4.2%. V gene TRBV28 combines with J gene TRBJ1-5; D call uncertain. This specimen was CD4+ or CD8+ T cells sorted from blood, taken in a trial of the OX40 agonist ivuxolimab. The sequence was obtained from an adult with an advanced solid tumor such as melanoma, head and neck, liver or kidney cancer. The CDR3 protein is CASSLLPGLRLQPQHF. The CDR3 nucleotides are TGTGCCAGCAGTTTACTACCGGGCCTCCGGCTTCAGCCCCAGCATTTT.